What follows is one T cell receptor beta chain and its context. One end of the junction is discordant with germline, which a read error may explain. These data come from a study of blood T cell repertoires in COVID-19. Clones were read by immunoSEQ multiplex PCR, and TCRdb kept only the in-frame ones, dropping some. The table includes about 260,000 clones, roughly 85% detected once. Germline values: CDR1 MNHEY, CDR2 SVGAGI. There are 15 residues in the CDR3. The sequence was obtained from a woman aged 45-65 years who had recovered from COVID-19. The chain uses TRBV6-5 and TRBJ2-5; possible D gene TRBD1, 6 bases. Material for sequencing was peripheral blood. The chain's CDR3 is CASSYTTGTQGTQYF. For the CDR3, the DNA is TGTGCCAGCAGTTACACGACAGGAACCCAAGGGACCCAGTACTTC.